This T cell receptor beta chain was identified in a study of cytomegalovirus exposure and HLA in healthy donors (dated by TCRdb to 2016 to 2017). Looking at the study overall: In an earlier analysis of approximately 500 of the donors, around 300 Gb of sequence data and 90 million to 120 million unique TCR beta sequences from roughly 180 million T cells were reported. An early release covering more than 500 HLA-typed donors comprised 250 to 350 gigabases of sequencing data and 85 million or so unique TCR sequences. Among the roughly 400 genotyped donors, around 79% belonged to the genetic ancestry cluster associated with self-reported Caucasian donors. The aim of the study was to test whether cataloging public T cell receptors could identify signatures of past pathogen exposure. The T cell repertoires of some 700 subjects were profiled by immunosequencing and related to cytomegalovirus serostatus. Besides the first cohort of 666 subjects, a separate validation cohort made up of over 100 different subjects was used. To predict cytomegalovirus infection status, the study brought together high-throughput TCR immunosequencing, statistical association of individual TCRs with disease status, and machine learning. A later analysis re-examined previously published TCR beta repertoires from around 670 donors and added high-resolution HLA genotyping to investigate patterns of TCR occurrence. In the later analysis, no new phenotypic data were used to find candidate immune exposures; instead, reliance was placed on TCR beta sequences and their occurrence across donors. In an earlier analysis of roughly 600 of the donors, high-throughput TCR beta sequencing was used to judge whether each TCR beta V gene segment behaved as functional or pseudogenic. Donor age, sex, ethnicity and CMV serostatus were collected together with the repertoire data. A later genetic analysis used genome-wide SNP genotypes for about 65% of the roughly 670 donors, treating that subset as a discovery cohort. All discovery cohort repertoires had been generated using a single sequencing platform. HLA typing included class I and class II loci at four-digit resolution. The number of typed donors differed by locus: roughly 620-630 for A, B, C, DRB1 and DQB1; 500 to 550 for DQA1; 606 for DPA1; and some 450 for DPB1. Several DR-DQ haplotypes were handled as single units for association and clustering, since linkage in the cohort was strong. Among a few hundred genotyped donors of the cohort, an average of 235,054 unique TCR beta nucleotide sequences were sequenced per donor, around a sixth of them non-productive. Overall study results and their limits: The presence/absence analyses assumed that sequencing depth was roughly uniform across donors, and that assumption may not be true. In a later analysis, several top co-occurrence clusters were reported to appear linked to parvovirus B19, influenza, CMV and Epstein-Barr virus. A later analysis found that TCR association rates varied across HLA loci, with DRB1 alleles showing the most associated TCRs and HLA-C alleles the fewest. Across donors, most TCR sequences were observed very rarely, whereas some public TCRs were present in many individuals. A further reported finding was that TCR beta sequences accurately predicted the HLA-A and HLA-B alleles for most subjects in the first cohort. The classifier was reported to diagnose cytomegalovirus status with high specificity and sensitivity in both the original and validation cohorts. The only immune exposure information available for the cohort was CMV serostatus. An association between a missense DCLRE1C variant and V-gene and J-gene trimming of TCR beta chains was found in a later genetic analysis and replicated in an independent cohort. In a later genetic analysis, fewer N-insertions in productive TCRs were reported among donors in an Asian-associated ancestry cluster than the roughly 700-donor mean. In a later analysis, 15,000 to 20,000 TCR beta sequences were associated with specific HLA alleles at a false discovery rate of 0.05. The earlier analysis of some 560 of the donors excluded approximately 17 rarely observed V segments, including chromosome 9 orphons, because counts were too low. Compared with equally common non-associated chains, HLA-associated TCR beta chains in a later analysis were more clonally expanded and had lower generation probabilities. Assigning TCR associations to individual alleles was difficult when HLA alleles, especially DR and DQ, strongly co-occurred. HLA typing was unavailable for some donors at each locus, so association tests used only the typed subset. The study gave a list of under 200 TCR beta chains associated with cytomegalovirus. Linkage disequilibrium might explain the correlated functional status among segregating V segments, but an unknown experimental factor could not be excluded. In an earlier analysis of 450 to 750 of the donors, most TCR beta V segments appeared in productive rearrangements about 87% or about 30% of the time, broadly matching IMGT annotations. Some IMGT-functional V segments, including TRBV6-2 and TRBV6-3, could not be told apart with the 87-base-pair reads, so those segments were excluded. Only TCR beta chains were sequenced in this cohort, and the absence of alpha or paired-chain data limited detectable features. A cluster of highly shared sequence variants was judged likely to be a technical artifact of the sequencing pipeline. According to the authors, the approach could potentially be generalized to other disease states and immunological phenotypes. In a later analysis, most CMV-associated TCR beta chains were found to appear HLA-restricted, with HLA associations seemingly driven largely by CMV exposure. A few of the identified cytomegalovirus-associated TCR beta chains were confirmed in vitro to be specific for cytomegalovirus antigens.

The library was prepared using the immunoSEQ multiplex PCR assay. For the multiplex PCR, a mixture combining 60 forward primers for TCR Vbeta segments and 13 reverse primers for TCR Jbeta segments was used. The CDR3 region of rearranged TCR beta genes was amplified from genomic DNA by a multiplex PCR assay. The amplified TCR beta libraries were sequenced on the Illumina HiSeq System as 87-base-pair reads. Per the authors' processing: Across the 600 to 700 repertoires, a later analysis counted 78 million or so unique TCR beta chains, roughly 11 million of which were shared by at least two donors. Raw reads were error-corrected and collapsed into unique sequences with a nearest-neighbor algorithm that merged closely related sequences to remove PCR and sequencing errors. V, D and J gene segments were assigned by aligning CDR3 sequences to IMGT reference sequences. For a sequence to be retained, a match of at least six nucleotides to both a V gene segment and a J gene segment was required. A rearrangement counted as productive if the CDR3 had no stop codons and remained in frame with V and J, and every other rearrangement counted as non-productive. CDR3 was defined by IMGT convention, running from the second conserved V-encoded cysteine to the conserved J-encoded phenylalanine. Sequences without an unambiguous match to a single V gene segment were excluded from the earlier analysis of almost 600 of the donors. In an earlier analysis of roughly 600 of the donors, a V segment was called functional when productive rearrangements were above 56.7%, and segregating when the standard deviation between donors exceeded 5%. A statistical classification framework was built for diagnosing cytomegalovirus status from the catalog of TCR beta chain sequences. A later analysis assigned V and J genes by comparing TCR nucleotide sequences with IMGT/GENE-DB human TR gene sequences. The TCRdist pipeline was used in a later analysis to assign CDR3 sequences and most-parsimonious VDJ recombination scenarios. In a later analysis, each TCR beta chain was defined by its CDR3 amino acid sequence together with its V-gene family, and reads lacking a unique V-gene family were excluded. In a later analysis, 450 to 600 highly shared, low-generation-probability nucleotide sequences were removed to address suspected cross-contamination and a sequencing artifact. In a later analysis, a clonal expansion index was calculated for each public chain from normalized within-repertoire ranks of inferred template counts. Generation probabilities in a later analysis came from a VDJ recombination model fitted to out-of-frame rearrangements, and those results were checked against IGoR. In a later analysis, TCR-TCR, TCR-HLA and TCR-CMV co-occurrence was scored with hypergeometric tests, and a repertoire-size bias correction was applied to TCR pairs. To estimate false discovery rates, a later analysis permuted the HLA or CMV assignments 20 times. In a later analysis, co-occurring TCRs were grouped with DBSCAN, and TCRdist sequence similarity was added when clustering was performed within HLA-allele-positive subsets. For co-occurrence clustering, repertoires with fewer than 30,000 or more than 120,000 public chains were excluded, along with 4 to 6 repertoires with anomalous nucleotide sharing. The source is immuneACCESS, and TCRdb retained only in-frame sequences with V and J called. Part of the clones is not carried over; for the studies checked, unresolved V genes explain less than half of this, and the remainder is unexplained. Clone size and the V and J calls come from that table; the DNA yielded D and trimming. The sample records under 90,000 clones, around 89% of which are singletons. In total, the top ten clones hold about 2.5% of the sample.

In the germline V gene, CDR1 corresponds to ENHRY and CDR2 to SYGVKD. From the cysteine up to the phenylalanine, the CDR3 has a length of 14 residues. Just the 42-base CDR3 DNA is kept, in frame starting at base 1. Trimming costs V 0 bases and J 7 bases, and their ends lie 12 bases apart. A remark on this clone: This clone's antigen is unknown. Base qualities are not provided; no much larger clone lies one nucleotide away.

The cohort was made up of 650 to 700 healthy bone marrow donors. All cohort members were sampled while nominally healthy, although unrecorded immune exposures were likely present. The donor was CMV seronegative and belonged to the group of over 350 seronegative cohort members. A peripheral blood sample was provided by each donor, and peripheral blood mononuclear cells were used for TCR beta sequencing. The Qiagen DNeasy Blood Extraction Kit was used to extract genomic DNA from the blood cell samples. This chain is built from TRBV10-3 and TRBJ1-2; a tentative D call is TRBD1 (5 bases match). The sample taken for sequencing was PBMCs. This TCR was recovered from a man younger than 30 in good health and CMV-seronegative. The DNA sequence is TGTGCCATCAGTGAGTCGATGCAGGGTTTTGGCTACACCTTC. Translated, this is CAISESMQGFGYTF.